These T cell receptor beta chains were read from a single sample in a study of shared clonotypes between healthy human individuals. Profiling relied on immunoSEQ multiplex PCR, and the TCRdb table lists in-frame clones only, not all of them. Among roughly 110,000 clones listed, about 62% were seen once. The sequencing sample was made of memory CD8+ T cells sorted from blood. The receptors were gathered from a woman aged 25 to 39 in good health. Each CDR3 is given with its conserved first and last residue. A D gene is named only where the DNA matches it firmly. Clone size appears in some rows only: once, few, many, or a class for an expanded clone.

TGTGCCAGCAGTTCAACAAATTGGAACACCGGGGAGCTGTTTTTT | CASSSTNWNTGELFF | TRBJ2-2 | TRBV7-8 | . | .
TGTGCCAGCAGCACAACAGGGTTGACGTACGAGCAGTACTTC | CASSTTGLTYEQYF | TRBJ2-7 | TRBV9 | . | .
TGTGCCAGCAGTTCCTCCGTGGGTAGCGGGAGGGCCAATGAGCAGTTCTTC | CASSSSVGSGRANEQFF | TRBJ2-1 | TRBV27 | . | TRBD2
TGTGCCAGCAGTGAAGATGTGGGTGAGCAGTTCTTC | CASSEDVGEQFF | TRBJ2-1 | TRBV25-1 | . | .
TGTGCCAGCAGTGAGAGTGGTGGTCCCCAGGCGGAGCAGTACTTC | CASSESGGPQAEQYF | TRBJ2-7 | TRBV25-1 | many | .
TGTGCCAGCAGCTTGATCCAACATAGCAATCAGCCCCAGCATTTT | CASSLIQHSNQPQHF | TRBJ1-5 | TRBV5-5 | . | .
TGCGCCAGCGGTCCCGTTACGGCCTACAATGAGCAGTTCTTC | CASGPVTAYNEQFF | TRBJ2-1 | TRBV5-1 | . | .
TGTGCCAGCAGCTTACTTCCGTCTAGCACAGATACGCAGTATTTT | CASSLLPSSTDTQYF | TRBJ2-3 | TRBV7-2 | . | .
TGTGCCAGTAGCCCAGACAGGGCCAGCGGGGAGCTGTTTTTT | CASSPDRASGELFF | TRBJ2-2 | TRBV19 | few | TRBD1
TGTGCCAGCAGCCGAAGCGGGAGGGCTTATGAGCAGTTCTTC | CASSRSGRAYEQFF | TRBJ2-1 | TRBV13 | few | TRBD2
TGCGCCAGCAGCCAAGACGTTACAGGGCCCACCTCGGAGTCCCAGTACTTC | CASSQDVTGPTSESQYF | TRBJ2-5 | TRBV5-1 | . | .
TGTGCCAGTAGCCCGGGGATCTCCGAGCAGTACTTC | CASSPGISEQYF | TRBJ2-7 | TRBV19 | few | .
TGTGCCAGCAGTTTACAGTTGGCACAGGGACCCGCCTACGAGCAGTACTTC | CASSLQLAQGPAYEQYF | TRBJ2-7 | TRBV27 | . | .
TGTGCCAGCAGCCAAGAGAGCGGGACGTTTGAGCAGTACTTC | CASSQESGTFEQYF | TRBJ2-7 | TRBV7-9 | . | TRBD2
TGTGCCAGCAGCAGCGAACGGACTAGGGCATTAGAGACCCAGTACTTC | CASSSERTRALETQYF | TRBJ2-5 | TRBV13 | . | TRBD2
TGTGCCAGCAGCCAGCCTGGCAGCCGAGGACTAGCGGGAACAGAGACCCAGTACTTC | CASSQPGSRGLAGTETQYF | TRBJ2-5 | TRBV4-2 | . | TRBD2
TGTGCCAGCAGCGCAGGGTGGGGACAGGAAGTGGTAGCTTTCTTT | CASSAGWGQEVVAFF | TRBJ1-1 | TRBV7-9 | . | TRBD1
TGTGCCAGCAGCCTCTTAAATGAGCAGTTCTTC | CASSLLNEQFF | TRBJ2-1 | TRBV28 | . | .
TGCGCCAGCAGCTTGGTCGTTAGCGGGGGGTCGAACACCGGGGAGCTGTTTTTT | CASSLVVSGGSNTGELFF | TRBJ2-2 | TRBV5-1 | . | TRBD2
TGTGCCAGCAGTCTGACAGATTCCTACGAGCAGTACTTC | CASSLTDSYEQYF | TRBJ2-7 | TRBV28 | many | .
TGTGCCAGTAGTAAATGGACTAGCGGGAGTACTGAGCAGTTCTTC | CASSKWTSGSTEQFF | TRBJ2-1 | TRBV19 | . | TRBD2
TGTGCCAGCAGTTTAGTACAATTTAGCAATCAGCCCCAGCATTTT | CASSLVQFSNQPQHF | TRBJ1-5 | TRBV28 | once | .
TGTGCCAGCAGCTTTGGGAATAGGGACACTGAAGCTTTCTTT | CASSFGNRDTEAFF | TRBJ1-1 | TRBV5-6 | . | .
TGTGCCAGCAGTAGTCTGGAGGGAACACGCGAGCAGTACTTC | CASSSLEGTREQYF | TRBJ2-7 | TRBV27 | . | .
TGTGCCAGCAGCGCAACTGCCCGACAGGGCGCCTACAATGAGCAGTTCTTC | CASSATARQGAYNEQFF | TRBJ2-1 | TRBV25-1 | . | TRBD1
TGTGCCAGCAGTGAAAGCCAGGGTGAGAGTCAGCCCCAGCATTTT | CASSESQGESQPQHF | TRBJ1-5 | TRBV2 | . | .
TGTGCCAGCAACCCTGGCTCCTACGAGCAGTACTTC | CASNPGSYEQYF | TRBJ2-7 | TRBV7-9 | . | .
TGTGCCAGCAGCTTACAAGCCCCTAATGAGCAGTTCTTC | CASSLQAPNEQFF | TRBJ2-1 | TRBV11-2 | . | .
TGCAGCGTTTCCCAGCGGGAGGGCCGTGAGCAGTTCTTC | CSVSQREGREQFF | TRBJ2-1 | TRBV29-1 | few | TRBD2
TGCGCCAGCAGCTTGGAAGCTGAAGCTTTCTTT | CASSLEAEAFF | TRBJ1-1 | TRBV5-1 | . | .
TGTGCCAGCAGCTTAGGCAGGGTCCATTGGAATCAGCCCCAGCATTTT | CASSLGRVHWNQPQHF | TRBJ1-5 | TRBV7-3 | . | .
TGTGCCAGTAGTATTAAGTCTATAGGGCTAGCGGGAGGCCCCTACGAGCAGTACTTC | CASSIKSIGLAGGPYEQYF | TRBJ2-7 | TRBV19 | . | TRBD2
TGCGCCAGCAGCCCCGTAGGGACAGGGAATATAGATGGCTACACCTTC | CASSPVGTGNIDGYTF | TRBJ1-2 | TRBV5-1 | few | TRBD1
TGTGCCAGCAGCTTGGAGAGAGAAGAGACCCAGTACTTC | CASSLEREETQYF | TRBJ2-5 | TRBV5-4 | few | .
TGTGCCAGCAGCTCGGCTACGTGGACTGAAGCTTTCTTT | CASSSATWTEAFF | TRBJ1-1 | TRBV7-8 | . | .
TGTGCCACCAGCTCCTTGGAAGGGTCCCCCGCTCCCTACAATGAGCAGTTCTTC | CATSSLEGSPAPYNEQFF | TRBJ2-1 | TRBV15 | . | .
TGCGCCAGCAGCTTGGGCGGGAGCCTCGGGAATGAGCAGTTCTTC | CASSLGGSLGNEQFF | TRBJ2-1 | TRBV5-1 | few | TRBD2
TGTGCCAGCAGCTTGGTGGCAGAAGAGACCCAGTACTTC | CASSLVAEETQYF | TRBJ2-5 | TRBV5-4 | . | .
TGTGCCATCAGTGCCCGGACTAGCGGGAGGGCCACAGATACGCAGTATTTT | CAISARTSGRATDTQYF | TRBJ2-3 | TRBV10-3 | once | TRBD2
TGTGCCAGCAGCCCCGCGGGACAGGGGGTAATAAAGTTCTACTATGGCTACACCTTC | CASSPAGQGVIKFYYGYTF | TRBJ1-2 | TRBV13 | . | TRBD1
TGTGCCAGCAGCAACCCCTCGGGGGGGGAACCTAACTATGGCTACACCTTC | CASSNPSGGEPNYGYTF | TRBJ1-2 | TRBV7-6 | few | .
TGTGCCACCAGCAGAGTTGGGGGCGAGGATACGCAGTATTTT | CATSRVGGEDTQYF | TRBJ2-3 | TRBV15 | once | .
TGTGCCAGCAGCCCTCTTAAGGGGGAGTGGACTGAAGCTTTCTTT | CASSPLKGEWTEAFF | TRBJ1-1 | TRBV28 | few | .
TGCAGCGTTGCCAGAACCGGGACAGGGACCCCGAGGGGGGAGCAGTACTTC | CSVARTGTGTPRGEQYF | TRBJ2-7 | TRBV29-1 | . | TRBD1
TGTGCCAGCAGCCCGAGCGACTACCAAGAGACCCAGTACTTC | CASSPSDYQETQYF | TRBJ2-5 | TRBV7-6 | . | .
TGTGCCAGCAGTGGAAGGGGGCGAGGGGAAAAACTGTTTTTT | CASSGRGRGEKLFF | TRBJ1-4 | TRBV25-1 | . | TRBD1
TGTGCCGTCCGAATGGGGGCGAATGAGCAGTTCTTC | CAVRMGANEQFF | TRBJ2-1 | TRBV25-1 | . | .
TGTGCCAGCAGCCAGGATCTATTTAGGGGAAACGAAAAACTGTTTTTT | CASSQDLFRGNEKLFF | TRBJ1-4 | TRBV5-4 | . | .
TGTGCCAGCAGAGAGGCGGCTACAGTCATGCAAGATACGCAGTATTTT | CASREAATVMQDTQYF | TRBJ2-3 | TRBV21-1 | . | .
TGTGCCAGCCAGACAGGGGTTCCCTACGAGCAGTACTTC | CASQTGVPYEQYF | TRBJ2-7 | TRBV2 | many | TRBD1
TGTGCCAGCAGCTTCGGTGGGCGGAGCAATCAGCCCCAGCATTTT | CASSFGGRSNQPQHF | TRBJ1-5 | TRBV7-2 | . | .
TGTGCCAGCAGGGGGACAGGGGGCTATGGCTACACCTTC | CASRGTGGYGYTF | TRBJ1-2 | TRBV6-5 | . | TRBD1
TGTGCCAGCAGTTTACTACAGGACAATGAGCAGTTCTTC | CASSLLQDNEQFF | TRBJ2-1 | TRBV27 | . | .
TGTGCCAGCAGGCTTGGACTAGCGGGAGACAATGAGCAGTTCTTC | CASRLGLAGDNEQFF | TRBJ2-1 | TRBV27 | . | TRBD2
TGTGCCAGCAGTTATGGGGCAGGGGACTACGAGCAGTACTTC | CASSYGAGDYEQYF | TRBJ2-7 | TRBV6-5 | . | .